This T cell receptor (beta chain) stems from a study of human T cells and chemical hapten exposure. Study summary: Donors were sensitized with 2% DPC on the upper inner arm. Whole-study results and caveats: Significantly more large CDR3 similarity clusters were formed by expanded TCRs than by controls.

Stated time point: pre-sensitization, week 0. Noted treatment: therapeutic diphenylcyclopropenone sensitization with weekly scalp DPC. This clonotype was seen a few times. The antigen remains undetermined. Methods used by the authors: Between 23,224 and 690,600 TCRs appeared in each sample, and the median stood at approximately 100,000. TCRdb used MiXCR to reprocess the RACE reads, holding one entry per CDR3 protein. TCRdb assigned the V and J calls; the authors' analysis was not used. The sample carries approximately 100,000 distinct CDR3 sequences, around 12% recorded once. Trimming took off 5 bases at V and 3 bases at J, with 8 bases between the two ends. This CDR3 spans 12 amino acids. Germline CDR1 and CDR2: MDHEN and SYDVKM.

This chain joins TRBV28 and TRBJ2-7, with no clear D. This clonotype was obtained from a woman aged 50 to 60 with alopecia areata. Some clones in this sample may be carry-over from other donors' samples. The sample here was whole blood, taken in connection with sensitization to the hapten diphenylcyclopropenone (DPC). CDR3 bases: TGTGCCAGCAGTACGACTTACTACGAGCAGTACTTC. This encodes CASSTTYYEQYF.